This T cell receptor beta chain originates from a study of T-cell memory formation after mild COVID-19. The CDR3 spans 12 residues. Germline CDR1 SEHNR, CDR2 FQNEAQ (reference sequence). Trimming took off 5 bases at V and 6 bases at J, with 8 bases between the two ends. This clonotype was seen a few times. From the 5' RACE reads, TCRdb called clonotypes with MiXCR, one entry per CDR3 protein. The table includes fewer than 500,000 distinct CDR3 sequences, 20% to 30% detected once. This receptor was taken from an adult woman who had mild COVID-19 (a few samples of this study predate the infection). Cell type and time point are not known. The J gene is TRBJ2-1, the V gene TRBV7-9; D remains unclear. Sample: PBMCs or a T cell subset sorted from them (not recorded which). CDR3 residues: CASSRVGNEQFF. In nucleotides, the CDR3 is TGTGCCAGCAGCCGCGTAGGCAATGAGCAGTTCTTC.